This is a list of T cell receptor beta chains from one sample in a study of cytomegalovirus exposure and HLA in healthy donors. Data came from immunoSEQ multiplex PCR; TCRdb stores just in-frame clones and leaves some out. The profile shows under 200,000 clones, approximately 77% of them singletons. Specimen: PBMCs. Receptor source: a male donor in good health and CMV-seropositive. Each CDR3 is given without its conserved first and last residue. Some rows mark clone size as missing; the rest say once, few, many or name a class of expanded clone.

CDR3aa: ASSLGRDSRETQY
j_gene: TRBJ2-5
abundance: -
v_gene: TRBV7-3

CDR3aa: AISVPGGNSPLH
j_gene: TRBJ1-6
abundance: few
v_gene: TRBV10-3

CDR3aa: ASIAGPGETQY
j_gene: TRBJ2-5
abundance: -
v_gene: TRBV19

CDR3aa: ASSPHWGRGSEQY
j_gene: TRBJ2-7
abundance: -
v_gene: TRBV9

CDR3aa: ATLGQGLTEAF
j_gene: TRBJ1-1
abundance: -
v_gene: TRBV19

CDR3aa: AWSGQVNTEAF
j_gene: TRBJ1-1
abundance: -
v_gene: TRBV30

CDR3aa: ASSQDVAGEQY
j_gene: TRBJ2-7
abundance: -
v_gene: TRBV4-1

CDR3aa: ASQTVSNQPQH
j_gene: TRBJ1-5
abundance: -
v_gene: TRBV19

CDR3aa: ASSQTLRVNTEAF
j_gene: TRBJ1-1
abundance: -
v_gene: TRBV6-1

CDR3aa: ASRRGTGSGYT
j_gene: TRBJ1-2
abundance: -
v_gene: TRBV6-6

CDR3aa: ASSLGDRMNTEAF
j_gene: TRBJ1-1
abundance: few
v_gene: TRBV5-1

CDR3aa: ASSIYAGNYGYT
j_gene: TRBJ1-2
abundance: -
v_gene: TRBV19

CDR3aa: ASSLRSAGVAVYYEQY
j_gene: TRBJ2-7
abundance: -
v_gene: TRBV5-4

CDR3aa: ASSLVGGVVTYEQY
j_gene: TRBJ2-7
abundance: -
v_gene: TRBV5-1

CDR3aa: ASSLSSEETQY
j_gene: TRBJ2-5
abundance: -
v_gene: TRBV7-9

CDR3aa: ASSLVSLKETQY
j_gene: TRBJ2-5
abundance: -
v_gene: TRBV7-9

CDR3aa: ATSRDEGGQGWAEQF
j_gene: TRBJ2-1
abundance: -
v_gene: TRBV15

CDR3aa: ASSSPGQGASGYT
j_gene: TRBJ1-2
abundance: -
v_gene: TRBV7-9

CDR3aa: ASSLAEGTIDT
j_gene: TRBJ1-2
abundance: -
v_gene: TRBV11-2

CDR3aa: ASSSSRYAGELF
j_gene: TRBJ2-2
abundance: -
v_gene: TRBV9

CDR3aa: ASRTGRGASTDTQY
j_gene: TRBJ2-3
abundance: -
v_gene: TRBV6-6

CDR3aa: ASSMVAGGKNIQY
j_gene: TRBJ2-4
abundance: once
v_gene: TRBV19

CDR3aa: ASSVTGISYEQY
j_gene: TRBJ2-7
abundance: once
v_gene: TRBV9

CDR3aa: ASSFHPGTTLSSYNEQF
j_gene: TRBJ2-1
abundance: -
v_gene: TRBV7-2

CDR3aa: ASSRGGREAF
j_gene: TRBJ1-1
abundance: -
v_gene: TRBV4-3

CDR3aa: ASSVAAHPQGSYNSPLH
j_gene: TRBJ1-6
abundance: -
v_gene: TRBV9

CDR3aa: ASSPRGGSRFMNTEAF
j_gene: TRBJ1-1
abundance: -
v_gene: TRBV18

CDR3aa: ASSLTSGRLF
j_gene: TRBJ2-2
abundance: -
v_gene: TRBV7-3

CDR3aa: ASSLDGEDTQY
j_gene: TRBJ2-3
abundance: few
v_gene: TRBV5-1

CDR3aa: AWSVQGGADGYT
j_gene: TRBJ1-2
abundance: once
v_gene: TRBV30

CDR3aa: ANAGRVNTEAF
j_gene: TRBJ1-1
abundance: -
v_gene: TRBV2

CDR3aa: ATTGQGDYEQY
j_gene: TRBJ2-7
abundance: once
v_gene: TRBV10-3

CDR3aa: ASRYGTGGGQPQH
j_gene: TRBJ1-5
abundance: few
v_gene: TRBV6-1

CDR3aa: ATSRDKSSTYGYT
j_gene: TRBJ1-2
abundance: -
v_gene: TRBV15

CDR3aa: ASSPSGGGGELF
j_gene: TRBJ2-2
abundance: -
v_gene: TRBV4-1

CDR3aa: AWSVLSGNEQF
j_gene: TRBJ2-1
abundance: few
v_gene: TRBV30

CDR3aa: ASSLARPSGAF
j_gene: TRBJ1-1
abundance: -
v_gene: TRBV7-9

CDR3aa: ASSQNPGVDEKLF
j_gene: TRBJ1-4
abundance: -
v_gene: TRBV4-1

CDR3aa: ASSVRDGSYAGELF
j_gene: TRBJ2-2
abundance: -
v_gene: TRBV25-1

CDR3aa: ASSSWTGINSPLH
j_gene: TRBJ1-6
abundance: -
v_gene: TRBV5-1

CDR3aa: ASSRGLARNTIY
j_gene: TRBJ1-3
abundance: -
v_gene: TRBV13

CDR3aa: ASSAGIWEKLF
j_gene: TRBJ1-4
abundance: -
v_gene: TRBV7-2

CDR3aa: ASSPQSGAPSGNTIY
j_gene: TRBJ1-3
abundance: -
v_gene: TRBV18

CDR3aa: ASSYDYDGYT
j_gene: TRBJ1-2
abundance: -
v_gene: TRBV5-6

CDR3aa: ASSEATTGAVVSF
j_gene: TRBJ1-1
abundance: -
v_gene: TRBV6-1